This entry lists 11 T cell receptor beta chains sequenced from one sample in a study of cytomegalovirus exposure and HLA in healthy donors. Vbeta (60) and Jbeta (13) primers were used in the PCR. Using immunoSEQ multiplex PCR, the repertoire was profiled, and TCRdb retains in-frame clones only, with some absent. Across 150,000 or so clones, the top ten clones capture about 2% of the sample. Material for sequencing was PBMCs. These receptors originate from a man under 40 in good health and CMV-seronegative.

This sequence joins TRBV4-3 and TRBJ2-1; tentatively, D is TRBD2 (5 bases). Germline V gives CDR1 LGHNA, CDR2 YSLEER. The CDR3 sequence is 15 residues long. V was cut by 0 bases and J by 5 bases, with 11 bases left in between. DNA of the CDR3: TGCGCCAGCAGCCAAGATCGGGGATCGGACAATGAGCAGTTCTTC. This codes for CASSQDRGSDNEQFF.

The DNA of the CDR3 is TGCGCCAGCAGCTTGGCTAAGGGGGCCGGCCGGGATACGCAGTATTTT. It is translated as CASSLAKGAGRDTQYF. This chain joins TRBV5-1 and TRBJ2-3, with TRBD1 identical over 7 bases. In germline, CDR1 is SGHRS, CDR2 YFSETQ. Trimming removed 0 bases from V and 6 bases from J; junction bases left unmatched: 10. The CDR3 has 16 residues.

The V and J genes are TRBV19 and TRBJ2-1; 14 bases match TRBD2. The CDR3 is 14 residues long. Germline V gene data show CDR1 as LNHDA and CDR2 as SQIVND (reference sequence). The V gene end was trimmed by 6 bases and the J gene end by 8 bases; junction bases not matched to a gene: 3. This chain's CDR3 is CASSRTSGRHEQFF. For the CDR3, the DNA is TGTGCCAGTAGCCGGACTAGCGGGAGGCATGAGCAGTTCTTC. The full variable domain, in which reference TRBV19 and TRBJ2-1 provide the parts outside the CDR3, is DGGITQSPKYLFRKEGQNVTLSCEQNLNHDAMYWYRQDPGQGLRLIYYSQIVNDFQKGDIAEGYSVSREKKESFPLTVTSAQKNPTAFYLCASSRTSGRHEQFFGPGTRLTVL.

The rearrangement joins TRBV5-4 to TRBJ2-1; no clear D. Trimming cost V 3 bases and J 9 bases, with 13 bases left between them. The CDR3 spans 13 residues. Germline CDR1 and CDR2: SGHNT and YYREEE (reference sequence). The CDR3 region is CASSSPGYGEQFF. CDR3 DNA: TGTGCCAGCAGCTCCCCAGGATACGGTGAGCAGTTCTTC. Full variable domain (rest looked up from reference TRBV5-4 and TRBJ2-1): ETGVTQSPTHLIKTRGQQVTLRCSSQSGHNTVSWYQQALGQGPQFIFQYYREEENGRGNFPPRFSGLQFPNYSSELNVNALELDDSALYLCASSSPGYGEQFFGPGTRLTVL.

This rearrangement joins TRBV9 to TRBJ2-2, with D hard to call. This CDR3 is 14 amino acids long. Trimming removed 3 bases from V and 1 base from J, with 7 bases in between. Germline values: CDR1 SGDLS, CDR2 YYNGEE. For the CDR3, the DNA is TGTGCCAGCAGCGCAACGCGGAACACCGGGGAGCTGTTTTTT. This gives the protein CASSATRNTGELFF.

V and J are TRBV5-4 and TRBJ2-1, with D possibly matching TRBD1 (6 bases). Germline V CDR1 and CDR2: SGHNT, YYREEE (reference sequence). Trimming cost V 0 bases and J 5 bases, with 12 bases left between them. The CDR3 is 15 residues long. The CDR3 here is CASSLDQGPHNEQFF. In DNA form, the CDR3 reads TGTGCCAGCAGCTTGGACCAGGGGCCCCACAATGAGCAGTTCTTC.

The chain links TRBV9 to TRBJ2-2; 7 nucleotides agree with TRBD1. V lost 7 bases and J lost 0; bases outside the gene matches: 9. The CDR3 runs 16 residues. Per the germline V gene, CDR1 is SGDLS and CDR2 is YYNGEE. The CDR3 region is CASVLGQASNTGELFF. The CDR3 DNA is TGTGCCAGCGTGCTCGGACAGGCCTCGAACACCGGGGAGCTGTTTTTT.

The CDR3 DNA is TGTGCCAGTAGATCGGGCAGGGGAGTTTACGAGCAGTACTTC. Translating gives CASRSGRGVYEQYF. V is TRBV19 and J is TRBJ2-7; a weak D match, TRBD1 (6 bases). Germline-derived CDR1 and CDR2 are LNHDA and SQIVND (reference sequence). The CDR3 totals 14 residues. V was shortened by 6 bases and J by 4 bases, with 16 bases between the two germline ends.

This chain links TRBV5-6 with TRBJ2-1, with a weak D call TRBD1 (5 bases). V dropped 2 bases and J dropped 11 bases, with 14 bases sitting between them. CDR1 is SGHDT and CDR2 is YYEEEE in the germline V gene. This CDR3 is 13 amino acids long. CDR3: CASSFPGSWQQFF. The CDR3, as DNA: TGTGCCAGCAGCTTCCCAGGGTCCTGGCAGCAGTTCTTC.

This chain links TRBV2 with TRBJ1-4, with D unresolved. CDR1 and CDR2 (germline): SNHLY, FYNNEI. The CDR3 is 15 amino acids. V was shortened by 1 base and J by 3 bases, with 9 bases between the two germline ends. CDR3 nucleotide sequence: TGTGCCAGCAGTGAAGACAGTACCCCTAATGAAAAACTGTTTTTT. Protein sequence: CASSEDSTPNEKLFF.

The rearrangement uses TRBV7-8 and TRBJ2-1, with 10 bases lining up with TRBD2. Germline loops: CDR1 SGHVS, CDR2 FQNEAQ. The V segment lost 5 bases and the J segment 10 bases; nucleotides outside the gene matches: 14. This CDR3 spans 16 amino acids. CDR3 amino acids: CASSLTGSGRAREQFF. The CDR3 nucleotides read TGTGCCAGCAGCCTAACGGGAAGCGGGAGGGCACGAGAGCAGTTCTTC.